The 21 T cell receptor beta chains reported below all come from one sample, sequenced in a study of blood T cells in healthy people across ages. PCR was performed a second time for about 6 to 11 cycles using a sample-barcoded 5' primer and a J-beta primer mix. TCRdb used MiXCR to reprocess the 5' RACE reads, holding one entry per CDR3 protein. This sample yields about 800,000 distinct CDR3 sequences, of which just under 25% are seen a single time; under 4.5% belongs to the top ten. The data were also submitted as part of a second study, on T cells of mothers and their children.

Sequencing was done on a sample of blood. The receptors were gathered from a boy younger than 18 in good health.

This clonotype was counted a few times. The genes are TRBV2 and TRBJ2-5, with 11 bases identical to TRBD2. The J call may be incorrect, as the DNA end agrees better with TRBJ2-7. This CDR3 is 14 amino acids long. Germline lookup yields CDR1 SNHLY and CDR2 FYNNEI. CDR3 in amino acids: CASSGGLAVSEQYF. The CDR3 coding sequence is TGTGCCAGCAGTGGGGGACTAGCGGTATCCGAGCAGTACTTC.

The chain is built from TRBV29-1 and TRBJ2-1, with 10 positions matching TRBD1. Losses at the gene ends were 7 bases for V and 6 bases for J; bases not matched to a gene: 6. Germline CDR1 is SQVTM and CDR2 is ANQGSEA. This CDR3 region has 13 residues. The DNA of the CDR3 is TGCAGCGCTGGACAGGGGGTATTCAATGAGCAGTTCTTC. Encoded protein: CSAGQGVFNEQFF.

This clonotype was seen more than once but under ten times. The V call is TRBV5-6, the J call TRBJ1-4; 10 positions match TRBD1. J gave up 6 bases and V 5 bases, and 16 bases lay outside the gene matches. Germline loops: CDR1 SGHDT, CDR2 YYEEEE. The CDR3 contains 18 residues. The CDR3 DNA is TGTGCCAGCAGACGACATGCGGCATCCGGGACAGGGGATGAAAAACTGTTTTTT. This translates into CASRRHAASGTGDEKLFF. Full variable domain (outside the CDR3, taken from reference TRBV5-6 and TRBJ1-4): DAGVTQSPTHLIKTRGQQVTLRCSPKSGHDTVSWYQQALGQGPQFIFQYYEEEERQRGNFPDRFSGHQFPNYSSELNVNALLLGDSALYLCASRRHAASGTGDEKLFFGSGTQLSVL.

The chain uses TRBV19 and TRBJ2-3; tentative D call: TRBD1 (6 bases). Per germline, CDR1 LNHDA and CDR2 SQIVND (reference sequence). The CDR3 is 14 residues long. Trimming stripped 4 bases from V and 2 bases from J, with 10 bases between. The CDR3 spells CASSRGDTTDTQYF. CDR3 DNA: TGTGCCAGTAGTAGAGGGGACACCACAGATACGCAGTATTTT.

This clonotype was recorded a few times. The chain employs TRBV25-1 and TRBJ2-3; D remains unclear. This CDR3 has 13 amino acids. Germline V CDR1 and CDR2: MGHDK, SYGVNS. Trimming took off 8 bases at V and 1 base at J, with 10 bases between the two ends. The CDR3 here is CASWDFRTDTQYF. In DNA form, the CDR3 reads TGTGCCAGCTGGGATTTTCGCACAGATACGCAGTATTTT.

V gene TRBV2 combines with J gene TRBJ2-5; D is ambiguous. CDR1 is SNHLY, CDR2 FYNNEI, per germline. The V and J ends lost 7 bases and 4 bases respectively, with 13 bases between them. The CDR3 is 13 amino acids. Written as DNA, the CDR3 is TGTGCCAGCATTGACGAGTGGTCAGAGACCCAGTACTTC. Translation: CASIDEWSETQYF.

This clonotype was detected only a few times. A read error may account for a junction end that differs from germline. The chain uses TRBV7-8 and TRBJ2-5; 9 bases are a match to TRBD1. CDR1 SGHVS and CDR2 FQNEAQ come from the germline V gene. The CDR3 has 12 amino acids. The CDR3 DNA is TGTGCCAGCAGCTTTGCCGGGACAGGGCTGAACTTC. This sequence encodes CASSFAGTGLNF.

This chain links TRBV7-3 with TRBJ2-5, with 8 bases aligning to TRBD2. With 4 bases clipped from V and 2 bases from J, the junction kept 6 bases outside the gene matches. Germline V gene sequence: CDR1 SGHTA, CDR2 FQGTGA. The CDR3 runs 15 residues. The CDR3 spells CASSSIGLAQETQYF. The CDR3 DNA reads as TGTGCCAGCAGCTCCATTGGACTAGCTCAAGAGACCCAGTACTTC.

This sequence joins TRBV29-1 and TRBJ2-3, with 10 bases aligning to TRBD2. The V gene end was trimmed by 6 bases and the J gene end by 1 base; junction bases not matched to a gene: 4. The CDR3 is 14 residues long. From germline, CDR1 is SQVTM and CDR2 ANQGSEA. The CDR3 nucleotides are TGCAGCGTCCAAGGGACTAGCGGCACAGATACGCAGTATTTT. Amino acids: CSVQGTSGTDTQYF.

This clonotype turned up a few times. The genes are TRBV6-5 and TRBJ1-3, with D possibly matching TRBD1 (5 bases). CDR1 and CDR2 from the germline V gene are MNHEY and SVGAGI. V was shortened by 7 bases and J by 2 bases, with 9 bases between the two germline ends. This CDR3 has 13 residues. The CDR3 is CASMRTTGNTIYF. The CDR3 nucleotides are TGTGCCAGCATGCGGACAACTGGAAACACCATATATTTT.

This chain uses TRBV27 with TRBJ2-4; D might be TRBD1 or TRBD2, each matching 5 bases. CDR3 size: 13 residues. The germline gives CDR1 MNHEY, CDR2 SMNVEV (reference sequence). Trimming took 7 bases from V and 9 from J, leaving 16 bases between them. As DNA, the CDR3 is TGTGCCAGCAACGGCAGAGCTGGGGGCATTCAGTACTTC. This sequence encodes CASNGRAGGIQYF.

The rearrangement joins TRBV29-1 to TRBJ2-7, with TRBD1 matching over 8 bases. Per the germline V gene, CDR1 is SQVTM and CDR2 is ANQGSEA. The CDR3 runs 14 residues. The V gene end was trimmed by 3 bases and the J gene end by 3 bases; junction bases not matched to a gene: 7. This chain's CDR3 is CSVETRGQDYEQYF. CDR3 nucleotides: TGCAGCGTTGAGACCCGGGGACAGGACTACGAGCAGTACTTC.

This chain connects TRBV10-2 to TRBJ2-3; maybe TRBD2 (6 bases). The CDR3 sequence is 15 residues long. Trimming shortened V by 0 bases and J by 4 bases, and 11 bases separated the two germline ends. The germline gives CDR1 WSHSY, CDR2 SAAADI. CDR3 DNA sequence: TGCGCCAGCAGTGAGTCAACTAGCAAGTCAGATACGCAGTATTTT. It encodes CASSESTSKSDTQYF.

The rearrangement links TRBV6-5 to TRBJ1-3; D possibly corresponds to TRBD1 (5 bases). Looked up from germline, CDR1 is MNHEY and CDR2 is SVGAGI. The CDR3 length is 13 residues. The ends were cut back, 8 bases at V and 0 bases at J, with 8 bases in the middle. The DNA for the CDR3 is TGTGCCAGCGGGGGGAGCTCTGGAAACACCATATATTTT. It is translated as CASGGSSGNTIYF.

The rearrangement joins TRBV6-5 to TRBJ2-1; 9 bases match TRBD1. Germline V lookup: CDR1 MNHEY, CDR2 SVGAGI. V shed 2 bases and J 6 bases; nucleotides not matched to a gene: 2. This CDR3 is 14 amino acids long. Here the CDR3 reads CASSYRGQGNEQFF. CDR3 coding DNA: TGTGCCAGCAGTTACAGGGGACAGGGCAATGAGCAGTTCTTC.

This clonotype was picked up a small number of times. The V call is TRBV20-1, the J call TRBJ2-7, with a possible D match to TRBD1 (5 bases). V was trimmed by 4 bases and J by 6 bases, leaving 10 bases between them. The CDR3 spans 11 residues. The germline CDR1 and CDR2 sequences are DFQATT and SNEGSKA (reference sequence). The CDR3 sequence: CSAMLGLEQYF. As DNA, the CDR3 is TGCAGTGCTATGCTGGGGCTCGAGCAGTACTTC.

The rearrangement joins TRBV30 to TRBJ2-1; perhaps D is TRBD1 or TRBD2 (5 bases each). With 2 bases removed from V and 1 base from J, the gap between germline ends came to 6 bases. This CDR3 has 13 amino acids. Germline V lookup: CDR1 GTSNPN, CDR2 SVGIG (reference sequence). The CDR3 here is CAWSWGSYNEQFF. The CDR3 DNA sequence: TGTGCCTGGAGTTGGGGGTCCTACAATGAGCAGTTCTTC.

This sequence joins TRBV5-5 and TRBJ2-4; the D is unclear. The CDR3 is made up of 18 amino acids. The germline CDR1 and CDR2 sequences are SGHKS and YYEKEE (reference sequence). V gave up 0 bases and J gave up 3 bases, with 19 bases separating them. CDR3 residues: CASSLGEGGYLVKNIQYF. Written as DNA, the CDR3 is TGTGCCAGCAGCTTGGGGGAAGGCGGATACTTAGTCAAAAACATTCAGTACTTC.

This clonotype was seen more than once but under ten times. J is TRBJ1-2 and V is TRBV7-2, with D hard to call. V shed 1 base and J shed 11 bases, with 14 bases lying between them. The CDR3 has 13 residues. CDR1 and CDR2 from the germline V gene are SGHTA and FQGNSA. The chain's CDR3 is CASSLGSDRAYTF. The CDR3, as DNA: TGTGCCAGCAGCTTAGGATCGGATAGGGCTTACACCTTC.

This clonotype was recorded a few times. This chain's CDR3 is CASSSAVGGEETQYF. CDR3 sequence (DNA): TGTGCCAGCAGCTCCGCCGTTGGAGGTGAAGAGACCCAGTACTTC. This chain joins TRBV6-2 or TRBV6-3 and TRBJ2-5; D may be TRBD2 (5 bases). Trimming cost V 6 bases and J 3 bases, with 17 bases left between them. The CDR3 length is 15 residues. The germline CDR1 and CDR2 sequences are MNHEY and SVGEGT.

This clonotype was counted many times. J is TRBJ2-5 and V is TRBV25-1, with 8 bases lining up with TRBD2. The CDR3 totals 16 residues. With 3 bases clipped from V and 0 bases from J, the junction kept 6 bases outside the gene matches. Germline CDR1 reads MGHDK; CDR2 reads SYGVNS. The CDR3 coding sequence is TGTGCCAGCAGTGATTTTCCAGCGGGAGACCAAGAGACCCAGTACTTC. Residues: CASSDFPAGDQETQYF.